The 26 T cell receptor beta chains below were found in one sample sequenced in a study of shared clonotypes between healthy human individuals. The protocol was immunoSEQ multiplex PCR, while the TCRdb copy is restricted to in-frame clones and leaves out a portion. The table has about 770,000 clones, about two thirds seen once. The specimen sequenced was memory CD4+ T cells sorted from blood. Indicated subset: CD45RA-negative fraction. Source of these receptors: a woman in her twenties or thirties in good health.

The chain has TRBV5-1 and TRBJ2-3; no clear D. The CDR3 is made up of 13 amino acids. Germline assignment: CDR1 SGHRS and CDR2 YFSETQ. V shed 1 base and J shed 1 base, with 4 bases lying between them. The CDR3 loop is CASSLTRTDTQYF. CDR3 coding DNA: TGCGCCAGCAGCTTGACTCGCACAGATACGCAGTATTTT. Together with reference TRBV5-1 and TRBJ2-3, the CDR3 gives the full variable domain: KAGVTQTPRYLIKTRGQQVTLSCSPISGHRSVSWYQQTPGQGLQFLFEYFSETQRNKGNFPGRFSGRQFSNSRSEMNVSTLELGDSALYLCASSLTRTDTQYFGPGTRLTVL.

V is TRBV28 and J is TRBJ2-7; tentatively, D is TRBD1 (7 bases). CDR3 length: 14 residues. Deletions cut 6 bases from V and 6 bases from J, with 18 bases between. Germline V gene lookup returns CDR1 MDHEN and CDR2 SYDVKM. CDR3 bases: TGTGCCAGCAGCAGGCAGGGGGGAGTCGGCGAGCAGTACTTC. The encoded protein is CASSRQGGVGEQYF.

V gene TRBV18 combines with J gene TRBJ2-1; D unclear. Germline V gene lookup returns CDR1 KGHSH and CDR2 LQKENI. The germline V and J ends were trimmed by 3 bases and 9 bases, with 15 bases remaining between them. The CDR3 runs 14 residues. The chain's CDR3 is CASSPALVGSEQFF. CDR3 bases: TGTGCCAGCTCACCGGCCCTAGTAGGAAGTGAGCAGTTCTTC.

This chain joins TRBV7-2 and TRBJ2-7; D ambiguous. V shed 1 base and J shed 4 bases, with 8 bases lying between them. Germline assignment: CDR1 SGHTA and CDR2 FQGNSA. The CDR3 has 13 residues. The CDR3 DNA is TGTGCCAGCAGCTTAGAGGTTGCTTACGAGCAGTACTTC. Translating gives CASSLEVAYEQYF.

Concerning this clone itself: A far larger clone is off by one base, so a read error is likely. The V and J genes are TRBV4-1 and TRBJ1-1; tentatively, D is TRBD1 (6 bases). The germline V gene encodes CDR1 MGHRA and CDR2 YSYEKL. This CDR3 is 17 amino acids long. The CDR3 is CASSRGGLAAMNIEAFF. CDR3 DNA: TGCGCCAGCAGTAGGGGGGGGCTAGCGGCCATGAACATTGAAGCTTTCTTT.

The chain combines TRBV4-2 with TRBJ2-7, with 7 nucleotides matching TRBD2. The germline CDR1 and CDR2 sequences are LGHNA and YNFKEQ. Trimming at V came to 4 bases and at J to 6 bases, leaving 18 bases not matched to a gene. The CDR3 contains 17 residues. CDR3 in amino acids: CASSRVDEAGDSGEQYF. In nucleotides, the CDR3 is TGTGCCAGCAGCCGCGTAGACGAGGCGGGAGATTCGGGCGAGCAGTACTTC.

This clone was detected a few times. The chain couples TRBV6-6 to TRBJ2-7, with unresolved D. Germline CDR1 is MNHNY and CDR2 is SVGAGI (reference sequence). V lost 6 bases to trimming and J lost 2 bases, with 11 bases between them. The length of the CDR3 is 13 residues. In DNA form, the CDR3 reads TGTGCCAGCAGCACTACGGCCACCTACGAGCAGTACTTC. Translating it yields CASSTTATYEQYF.

The chain recombines TRBV14 with TRBJ2-7, with 7 positions matching TRBD2. Per germline, CDR1 SGHDN and CDR2 FVKESK. This CDR3 is 16 amino acids long. After removal of 0 bases from V and 3 bases from J, the junction contained 8 bases not matched to a gene. The CDR3 DNA is TGTGCCAGCAGCCAAGATGGGTCTAGCGGAAACTACGAGCAGTACTTC. Amino acid sequence: CASSQDGSSGNYEQYF.

This clone has just one count. The chain joins TRBV21-1 to TRBJ1-6. TRBV21-1 is a pseudogene. CDR3 length: 16 residues. For the CDR3, the DNA is TGTGCCAGCACTCACAGCTCGGTGGGGTTCCGATCACCCCTCCACTTT. It codes for CASTHSSVGFRSPLHF.

This chain links TRBV6-6 with TRBJ2-7; the D gene could be TRBD1 or TRBD2 (5 bases each). In germline, CDR1 is MNHNY, CDR2 SVGAGI (reference sequence). The CDR3 is 15 amino acids. Deletions cut 6 bases from V and 1 base from J, with 16 bases between. The CDR3 region is CASRPSGLGSYEQYF. The CDR3 DNA sequence: TGTGCCAGCAGGCCCTCGGGGCTAGGGTCCTACGAGCAGTACTTC.

The rearrangement joins TRBV2 to TRBJ1-5; 9 bases align to TRBD1. This CDR3 spans 17 amino acids. CDR1 is SNHLY, CDR2 FYNNEI, per germline. The junction had 18 bases not matched to a gene; V was cut back by 8 bases and J by 7 bases. CDR3 in amino acids: CASRPGQGFSIGQPQHF. Written as DNA, the CDR3 is TGTGCCAGCCGTCCGGGACAGGGTTTTTCAATCGGGCAGCCCCAGCATTTT.

V is TRBV6-5 and J is TRBJ2-7; no firm D call. Germline V CDR1 and CDR2: MNHEY, SVGAGI. CDR3 length: 14 residues. Trimming pared 5 bases from V and 3 bases from J, leaving 14 bases between. CDR3 in amino acids: CASSTIRKNYEQYF. CDR3 in DNA: TGTGCCAGCAGTACTATCAGAAAGAACTACGAGCAGTACTTC.

The rearrangement joins TRBV7-6 to TRBJ2-7; 11 nucleotides align to TRBD2. Germline lookup yields CDR1 SGHVS and CDR2 FNYEAQ. The J segment lost 2 bases and the V segment lost 1 base, leaving 7 bases of the junction unmatched. The CDR3 has 17 amino acids. In nucleotides, the CDR3 is TGTGCCAGCAGCTTAGGCCCCGGGACTAGCGGCGCCTACGAGCAGTACTTC. Protein: CASSLGPGTSGAYEQYF.

The chain employs TRBV5-4 and TRBJ2-3; D is ambiguous. Trimming cost V 6 bases and J 2 bases, with 13 bases left between them. The CDR3 length is 14 residues. Germline values: CDR1 SGHNT, CDR2 YYREEE (reference sequence). The CDR3 reads CASTSDGFTDTQYF. The CDR3 coding sequence is TGTGCCAGCACCTCGGACGGATTCACAGATACGCAGTATTTT.

This sequence joins TRBV27 and TRBJ1-1; no reliable D call. V lost 5 bases, J lost 4 bases, and 11 bases lay in between. CDR1 and CDR2 (germline): MNHEY, SMNVEV (reference sequence). CDR3 length equals 13 residues. The CDR3, as DNA: TGTGCCAGCAGTCCCCTCGTGGGCACTGAAGCTTTCTTT. Protein: CASSPLVGTEAFF.

This sequence joins TRBV30 and TRBJ1-4; TRBD1 matches 9 bases. V shed 0 bases and J 7 bases; nucleotides not matched to a gene: 6. CDR1 and CDR2 from the germline V gene are GTSNPN and SVGIG (reference sequence). The CDR3 length is 15 residues. The CDR3 region has the DNA TGTGCCTGGAGTGTTCCCGGGACAGGGCGTGAAAAACTGTTTTTT. Encoded protein: CAWSVPGTGREKLFF.

This sequence joins TRBV30 and TRBJ2-7; the match to TRBD1 covers 9 bases. This CDR3 is built from 16 residues. The V gene end was trimmed by 3 bases and the J gene end by 0 bases; junction bases not matched to a gene: 9. The V gene's germline CDR1 is GTSNPN and CDR2 SVGIG (reference sequence). The CDR3 bases are TGTGCCTGGAGGCCCCGGGGGACAGGGTACTCCTACGAGCAGTACTTC. It codes for CAWRPRGTGYSYEQYF. The whole variable domain, remainder taken from reference TRBV30 and TRBJ2-7, is SQTIHQWPATLVQPVGSPLSLECTVEGTSNPNLYWYRQAAGRGLQLLFYSVGIGQISSEVPQNLSASRPQDRQFILSSKKLLLSDSGFYLCAWRPRGTGYSYEQYFGPGTRLTVT.

The V and J genes are TRBV28 and TRBJ1-2; D is unclear. V lost 1 base and J lost 8, with 14 bases in between. Germline CDR1 MDHEN, CDR2 SYDVKM. The CDR3 consists of 14 residues. CDR3 sequence (DNA): TGTGCCAGCAGTTTATCCAGGAATTTGGGAGGCTACACCTTC. Amino acid sequence: CASSLSRNLGGYTF.

The chain recombines TRBV27 with TRBJ1-5, with D hard to call. The CDR3 is 15 amino acids. CDR1 and CDR2 from the germline V gene are MNHEY and SMNVEV (reference sequence). The V end lost 4 bases, the J end lost 5 bases, and 15 bases lay between the germline ends. The DNA of the CDR3 is TGTGCCAGCAGTTCCCGCGGATTGTGGGATCAGCCCCAGCATTTT. Residues: CASSSRGLWDQPQHF.

The rearrangement links TRBV30 to TRBJ2-1, with a weak D call TRBD2 (6 bases). The CDR3 sequence is 15 residues long. The germline CDR1 and CDR2 sequences are GTSNPN and SVGIG (reference sequence). Trimming left V 0 bases short and J 7 bases short, with 16 bases between. This chain's CDR3 is CAWSVRGGIINEQFF. CDR3 bases: TGTGCCTGGAGTGTACGGGGCGGGATTATAAATGAGCAGTTCTTC.

The gene calls are TRBV29-1 and TRBJ1-1; D not certain. This CDR3 is built from 13 residues. Trimming stripped 3 bases from V and 6 bases from J, with 14 bases between. In germline, CDR1 is SQVTM, CDR2 ANQGSEA. CDR3 sequence reads: CSVDSGVVPEAFF. As DNA, the CDR3 is TGCAGCGTTGACTCCGGGGTAGTTCCTGAAGCTTTCTTT.

V gene TRBV7-8 combines with J gene TRBJ2-1; a weak D match, TRBD2 (5 bases). Trimming took 7 bases from V and 2 from J, leaving 9 bases between them. Looked up from germline, CDR1 is SGHVS and CDR2 is FQNEAQ. The CDR3 runs to 13 residues. Here the CDR3 DNA reads TGTGCCAGCACGGGGAATACCTACAATGAGCAGTTCTTC. Translating gives CASTGNTYNEQFF. Full variable domain (outside the CDR3, taken from reference TRBV7-8 and TRBJ2-1): GAGVSQSPRYKVAKRGQDVALRCDPISGHVSLFWYQQALGQGPEFLTYFQNEAQLDKSGLPSDRFFAERPEGSVSTLKIQRTQQEDSAVYLCASTGNTYNEQFFGPGTRLTVL.

The gene calls are TRBV30 and TRBJ2-1; no definite D call. The CDR3 sequence is 14 residues long. The V end lost 4 bases, the J end lost 1 base, and 11 bases lay between the germline ends. Germline V gene data show CDR1 as GTSNPN and CDR2 as SVGIG (reference sequence). The CDR3 DNA reads as TGTGCCTGGAAACGTGCGGATTCCTACAATGAGCAGTTCTTC. The encoded protein is CAWKRADSYNEQFF.

The V call is TRBV2, the J call TRBJ2-3; 12 bases agree with TRBD1. Germline V gives CDR1 SNHLY, CDR2 FYNNEI. The CDR3 has 15 amino acids. The ends lost 6 bases at V and 5 bases at J; junction bases unmatched: 6. This CDR3 is CASRGDRGQGDTQYF. The CDR3 DNA follows: TGTGCCAGCAGAGGGGACAGGGGGCAAGGAGATACGCAGTATTTT.

This clone was observed a handful of times. The V call is TRBV7-2, the J call TRBJ1-3; no firm D call. V was cut by 5 bases and J by 0 bases, with 5 bases left in between. The CDR3 is 13 residues long. Germline CDR1 is SGHTA and CDR2 is FQGNSA. The CDR3 DNA reads TGTGCCAGCAGCCCAGACTCTGGAAACACCATATATTTT. Residues: CASSPDSGNTIYF.

This clone was counted a single time. The rearrangement links TRBV16 to TRBJ1-3; no clear D gene. V was clipped by 6 bases and J by 1 base, with 10 bases between them. The CDR3 is 14 amino acids. CDR1 is KGHSY, CDR2 FQNENV, per germline. CDR3 protein: CASSLQSSGNTIYF. The DNA for the CDR3 is TGTGCCAGCAGTCTACAGAGTTCTGGAAACACCATATATTTT.